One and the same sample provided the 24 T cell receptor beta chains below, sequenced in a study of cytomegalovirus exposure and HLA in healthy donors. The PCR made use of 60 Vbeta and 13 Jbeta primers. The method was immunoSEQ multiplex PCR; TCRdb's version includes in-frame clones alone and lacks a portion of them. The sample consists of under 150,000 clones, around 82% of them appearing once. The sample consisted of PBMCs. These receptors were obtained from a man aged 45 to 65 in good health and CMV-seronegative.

CDR3 region: CASSLGVDPGETQYF. The CDR3 DNA reads as TGCGCCAGCAGCTTGGGGGTAGATCCGGGGGAGACCCAGTACTTC. V and J are TRBV5-1 and TRBJ2-5; the D gene is possibly TRBD2 (5 bases). Germline V gene data show CDR1 as SGHRS and CDR2 as YFSETQ. Trimming left V 0 bases short and J 5 bases short, with 14 bases between. This CDR3 contains 15 residues.

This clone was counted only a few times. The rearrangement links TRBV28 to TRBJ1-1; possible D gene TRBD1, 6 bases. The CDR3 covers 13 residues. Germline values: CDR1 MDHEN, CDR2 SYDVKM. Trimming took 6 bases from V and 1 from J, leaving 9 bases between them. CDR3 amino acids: CASRMTGNTEAFF. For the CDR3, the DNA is TGTGCCAGCAGAATGACAGGGAACACTGAAGCTTTCTTT.

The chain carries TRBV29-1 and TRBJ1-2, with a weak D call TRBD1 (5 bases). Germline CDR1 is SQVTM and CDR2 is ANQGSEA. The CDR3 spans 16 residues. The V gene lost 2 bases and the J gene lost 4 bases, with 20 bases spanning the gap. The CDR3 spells CSVERPGVADVYGYTF. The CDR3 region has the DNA TGCAGCGTTGAACGTCCGGGGGTAGCGGACGTCTATGGCTACACCTTC.

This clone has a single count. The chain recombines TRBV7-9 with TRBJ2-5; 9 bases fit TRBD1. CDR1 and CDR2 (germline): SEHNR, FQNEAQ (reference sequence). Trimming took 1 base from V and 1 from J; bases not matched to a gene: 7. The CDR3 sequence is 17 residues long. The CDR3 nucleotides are TGTGCCAGCAGCTTAGGAGGACAGGGGAGTCCCCAAGAGACCCAGTACTTC. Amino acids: CASSLGGQGSPQETQYF.

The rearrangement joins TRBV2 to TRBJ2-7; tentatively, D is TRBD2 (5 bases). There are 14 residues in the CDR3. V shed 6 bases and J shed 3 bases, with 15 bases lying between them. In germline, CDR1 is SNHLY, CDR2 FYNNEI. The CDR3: CASRVRGSSYEQYF. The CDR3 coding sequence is TGTGCCAGCAGAGTCCGTGGGAGTAGCTACGAGCAGTACTTC.

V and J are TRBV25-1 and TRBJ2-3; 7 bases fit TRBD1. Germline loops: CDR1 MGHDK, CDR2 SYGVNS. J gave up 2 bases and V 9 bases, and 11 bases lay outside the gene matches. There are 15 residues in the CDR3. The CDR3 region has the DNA TGTGCCAGGGGGACAGCCCCTGGACTCACAGATACGCAGTATTTT. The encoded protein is CARGTAPGLTDTQYF.

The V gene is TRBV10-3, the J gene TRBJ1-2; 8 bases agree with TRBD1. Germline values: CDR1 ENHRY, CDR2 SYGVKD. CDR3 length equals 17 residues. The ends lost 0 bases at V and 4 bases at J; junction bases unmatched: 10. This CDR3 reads CAISESRAPDRGYGYTF. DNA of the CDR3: TGTGCCATCAGTGAGTCCCGGGCACCAGACAGGGGCTATGGCTACACCTTC.

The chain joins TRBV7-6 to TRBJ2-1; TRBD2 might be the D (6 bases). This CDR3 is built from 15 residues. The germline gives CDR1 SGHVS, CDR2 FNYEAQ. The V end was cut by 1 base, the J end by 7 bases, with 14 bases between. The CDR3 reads CASSLGTIPGNEQFF. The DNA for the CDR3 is TGTGCCAGCAGCTTAGGGACTATCCCGGGAAATGAGCAGTTCTTC.

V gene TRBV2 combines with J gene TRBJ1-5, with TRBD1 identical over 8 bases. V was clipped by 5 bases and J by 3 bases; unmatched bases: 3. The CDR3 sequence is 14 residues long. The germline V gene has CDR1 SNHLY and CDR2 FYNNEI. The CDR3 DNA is TGTGCCAGCAGTCTGACAGGGGTCAATCAGCCCCAGCATTTT. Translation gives CASSLTGVNQPQHF. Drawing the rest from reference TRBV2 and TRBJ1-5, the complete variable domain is EPEVTQTPSHQVTQMGQEVILRCVPISNHLYFYWYRQILGQKVEFLVSFYNNEISEKSEIFDDQFSVERPDGSNFTLKIRSTKLEDSAMYFCASSLTGVNQPQHFGDGTRLSIL.

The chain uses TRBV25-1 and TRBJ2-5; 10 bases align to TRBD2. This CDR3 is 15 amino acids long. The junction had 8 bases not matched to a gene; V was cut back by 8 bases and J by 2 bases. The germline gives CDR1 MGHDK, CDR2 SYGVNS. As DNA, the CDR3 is TGTGCCAGCGGGGTAGCGGGAGGCCCTCAAGAGACCCAGTACTTC. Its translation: CASGVAGGPQETQYF.

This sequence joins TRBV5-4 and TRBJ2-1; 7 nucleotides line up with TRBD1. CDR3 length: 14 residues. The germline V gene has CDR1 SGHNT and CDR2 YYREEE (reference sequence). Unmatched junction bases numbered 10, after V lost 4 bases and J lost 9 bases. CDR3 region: CASSRRQGTGEQFF. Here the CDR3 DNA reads TGTGCCAGCAGCAGACGACAGGGTACGGGTGAGCAGTTCTTC.

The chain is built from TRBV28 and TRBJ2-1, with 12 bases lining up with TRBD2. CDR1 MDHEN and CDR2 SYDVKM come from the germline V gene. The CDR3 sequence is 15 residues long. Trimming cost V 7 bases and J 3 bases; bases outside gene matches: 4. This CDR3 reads CASTGLAGYYNEQFF. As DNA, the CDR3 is TGTGCCAGCACCGGACTAGCGGGATACTACAATGAGCAGTTCTTC.

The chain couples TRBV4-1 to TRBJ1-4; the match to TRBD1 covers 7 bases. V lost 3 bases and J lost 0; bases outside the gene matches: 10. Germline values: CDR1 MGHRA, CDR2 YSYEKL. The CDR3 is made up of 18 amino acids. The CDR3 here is CASSQSGQTFATNEKLFF. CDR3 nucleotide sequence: TGCGCCAGCAGCCAGTCGGGACAGACCTTTGCAACTAATGAAAAACTGTTTTTT.

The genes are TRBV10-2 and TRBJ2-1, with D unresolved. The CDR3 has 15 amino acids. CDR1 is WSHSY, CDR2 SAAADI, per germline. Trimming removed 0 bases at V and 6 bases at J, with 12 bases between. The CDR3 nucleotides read TGCGCCAGCAGTGAGTCGCCTAGTTCATCCAATGAGCAGTTCTTC. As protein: CASSESPSSSNEQFF.

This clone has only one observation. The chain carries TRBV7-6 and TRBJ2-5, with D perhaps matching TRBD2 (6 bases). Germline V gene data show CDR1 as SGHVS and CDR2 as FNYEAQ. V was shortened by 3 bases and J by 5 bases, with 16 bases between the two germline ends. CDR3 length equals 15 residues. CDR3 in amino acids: CASSFFEGLWETQYF. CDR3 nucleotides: TGTGCCAGCAGCTTCTTTGAGGGACTGTGGGAGACCCAGTACTTC.

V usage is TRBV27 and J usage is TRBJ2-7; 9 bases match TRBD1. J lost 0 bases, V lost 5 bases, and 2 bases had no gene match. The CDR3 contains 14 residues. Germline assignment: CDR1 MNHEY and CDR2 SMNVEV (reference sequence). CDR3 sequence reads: CASSGQGNSYEQYF. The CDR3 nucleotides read TGTGCCAGCAGTGGACAGGGGAACTCCTACGAGCAGTACTTC.

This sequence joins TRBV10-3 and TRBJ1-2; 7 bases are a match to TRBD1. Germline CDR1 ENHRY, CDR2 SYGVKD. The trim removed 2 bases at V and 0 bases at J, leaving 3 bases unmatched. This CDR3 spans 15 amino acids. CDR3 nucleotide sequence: TGTGCCATCAGTGAGGAAACAGGGGCTAACTATGGCTACACCTTC. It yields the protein CAISEETGANYGYTF.

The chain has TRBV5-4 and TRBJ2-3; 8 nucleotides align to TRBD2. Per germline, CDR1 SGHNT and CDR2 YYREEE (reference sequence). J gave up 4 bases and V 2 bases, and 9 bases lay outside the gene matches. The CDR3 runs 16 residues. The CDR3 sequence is CASSFPAGGSADTQYF. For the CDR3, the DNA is TGTGCCAGCAGCTTTCCGGCGGGAGGAAGCGCAGATACGCAGTATTTT.

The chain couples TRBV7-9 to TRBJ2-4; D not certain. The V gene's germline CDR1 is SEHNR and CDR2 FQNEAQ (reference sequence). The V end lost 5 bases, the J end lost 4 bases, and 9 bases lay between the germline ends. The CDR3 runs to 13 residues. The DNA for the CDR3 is TGTGCCAGCAGCGGAGAGGAAAAAAACATTCAGTACTTC. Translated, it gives CASSGEEKNIQYF. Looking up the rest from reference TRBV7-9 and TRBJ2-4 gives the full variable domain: DTGVSQNPRHKITKRGQNVTFRCDPISEHNRLYWYRQTLGQGPEFLTYFQNEAQLEKSRLLSDRFSAERPKGSFSTLEIQRTEQGDSAMYLCASSGEEKNIQYFGAGTRLSVL.

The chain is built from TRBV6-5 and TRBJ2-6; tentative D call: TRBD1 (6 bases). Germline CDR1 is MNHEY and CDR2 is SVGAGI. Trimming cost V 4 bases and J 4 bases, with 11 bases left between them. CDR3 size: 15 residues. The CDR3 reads CASSFRGIGANVLTF. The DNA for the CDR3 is TGTGCCAGCAGTTTCAGGGGAATCGGGGCCAACGTCCTGACTTTC.

CDR3 in amino acids: CASSPTTYRLGINREKLFF. For the CDR3, the DNA is TGTGCCAGCAGCCCTACTACTTACAGGTTAGGGATAAATAGGGAAAAACTGTTTTTT. This chain connects TRBV9 to TRBJ1-4, with a weak D call TRBD1 (5 bases). Germline assignment: CDR1 SGDLS and CDR2 YYNGEE. There are 19 residues in the CDR3. V shed 4 bases and J shed 8 bases, with 30 bases lying between them.

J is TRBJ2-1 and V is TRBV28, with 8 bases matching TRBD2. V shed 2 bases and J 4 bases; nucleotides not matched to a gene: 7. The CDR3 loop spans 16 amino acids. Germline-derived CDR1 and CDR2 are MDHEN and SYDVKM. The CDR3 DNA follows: TGTGCCAGCAGTTTAAACGCGGGAGGCCCATACAATGAGCAGTTCTTC. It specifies CASSLNAGGPYNEQFF.

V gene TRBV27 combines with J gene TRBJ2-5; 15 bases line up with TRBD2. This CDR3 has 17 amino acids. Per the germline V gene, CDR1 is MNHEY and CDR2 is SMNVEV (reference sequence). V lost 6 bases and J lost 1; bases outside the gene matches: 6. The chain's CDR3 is CASSPGLAGGSQETQYF. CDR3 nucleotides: TGTGCCAGCAGCCCAGGACTAGCGGGAGGGTCCCAAGAGACCCAGTACTTC.

DNA of the CDR3: TGTGCCAGCAGCGGACAGCTGGACACTGAAGCTTTCTTT. Amino acid sequence: CASSGQLDTEAFF. This sequence joins TRBV11-2 and TRBJ1-1; maybe TRBD1 (6 bases). The CDR3 length is 13 residues. Germline V CDR1 and CDR2: SGHAT, FQNNGV. Trimming pared 5 bases from V and 3 bases from J, leaving 10 bases between.